This TCR beta chain was found in a study of blood T cells in healthy people across ages. Study results and caveats: Donor CMV infection status was unknown, possibly confounding age-related changes in expanded clonotypes.

This clonotype was recorded a few times. Its antigen is undetermined. The CDR3 is 15 residues long. Germline-derived CDR1 and CDR2 are MNHNS and SASEGT. The trim removed 4 bases at V and 5 bases at J, leaving 7 bases unmatched. The use of a sample-barcoded 5' primer and a J-beta primer mix characterized a second PCR of roughly 7 to 12 cycles. Using its own MiXCR run on the 5' RACE reads, TCRdb lists one record per CDR3 protein. The table has 1.5 million to 2 million distinct CDR3 sequences, under 30% seen once. Sequencing used blood. V and J are TRBV6-1 and TRBJ2-5, with 10 bases fitting TRBD2. The TCR originated in a woman under 40 in good health. CDR3 region: CASSASGGAWETQYF. In DNA form, the CDR3 reads TGTGCCAGCAGTGCGAGCGGGGGGGCCTGGGAGACCCAGTACTTC.